This T cell receptor beta chain was captured by sequencing in a study of blood T cell repertoires in COVID-19. For the study at large: Some COVID-19 samples were acute and others convalescent; all came from the United States, Italy and Spain. The cDNA or gDNA used as material had been derived from T cells, B-cell-depleted T cells, or PBMCs.

The CDR3 spans 17 residues. Trimming removed 7 bases from V and 4 bases from J, with 23 bases in between. Germline CDR1 is MDHEN and CDR2 is SYDVKM. Authors' analysis steps: The assay estimated nucleated cells by amplifying reference gene primers. Clones were read by immunoSEQ multiplex PCR, and TCRdb kept only the in-frame ones, dropping some. V and J calls and clone size are as listed in that table; D and trimming were resolved from the DNA. In the table there are some 91,000 clones, over 60% of which are singletons. This chain uses TRBV28 with TRBJ1-3; weak D call: TRBD1 (6 bases). Sequencing was carried out using peripheral blood. The receptor was derived from a man in his 70s with acute or convalescent COVID-19. CDR3 nucleotide sequence: TGTGCCAGCACCCTATTATCTCAGGCCGGACAGGGAAACACCATATATTTT. This codes for CASTLLSQAGQGNTIYF.